The 21 T cell receptor beta chains below were found in one sample sequenced in a study of cytomegalovirus exposure and HLA in healthy donors. This PCR relied on a set of 60 Vbeta primers and 13 Jbeta primers. Some clones are missing from TCRdb's copy, which holds only in-frame ones; the method was immunoSEQ multiplex PCR. The sample consists of roughly 100,000 clones, approximately 71% of them appearing once. Sequencing was performed on PBMCs. The receptors were gathered from a male donor in good health and CMV-seropositive.

The gene calls are TRBV7-7 and TRBJ2-3; TRBD2 aligns across 7 bases. The CDR3 loop spans 15 amino acids. In germline, CDR1 is SSHAT, CDR2 FNYEAQ (reference sequence). Trimming cost V 1 base and J 3 bases; bases outside gene matches: 4. The CDR3 DNA sequence: TGTGCCAGCAGCTTAGATGCGGGAGTAACAGATACGCAGTATTTT. This gives the protein CASSLDAGVTDTQYF.

The chain employs TRBV6-1 and TRBJ1-2; D unclear. The CDR3 covers 14 residues. Trimming removed 6 bases at V and 7 bases at J, with 18 bases between. The germline gives CDR1 MNHNS, CDR2 SASEGT. The CDR3 DNA reads as TGTGCCAGCAGGCCCCTTGGAGCCGACCCTGGCTACACCTTC. Its translation is CASRPLGADPGYTF.

The genes are TRBV29-1 and TRBJ1-3, with D maybe TRBD1 (5 bases). The germline V gene encodes CDR1 SQVTM and CDR2 ANQGSEA. Trimming removed 2 bases from V and 5 bases from J, with 13 bases in between. CDR3 size: 14 residues. The CDR3 here is CSVEWVGVRNTIYF. The CDR3 region has the DNA TGCAGCGTTGAATGGGTAGGGGTGAGAAACACCATATATTTT.

The chain recombines TRBV7-2 with TRBJ1-5, with 7 positions matching TRBD1. The germline V gene encodes CDR1 SGHTA and CDR2 FQGNSA. Germline trimming cut 3 bases from V and 3 bases from J; bases unmatched to any gene: 11. The CDR3 is 17 residues long. CDR3 DNA sequence: TGTGCCAGCAGCTTTATGGGCCCCGGGACAGTCAATCAGCCCCAGCATTTT. It codes for CASSFMGPGTVNQPQHF.

This chain joins TRBV30 and TRBJ2-7; no firm D call. V was shortened by 1 base and J by 7 bases, with 8 bases between the two germline ends. CDR3 size: 11 residues. Germline V CDR1 and CDR2: GTSNPN, SVGIG (reference sequence). The CDR3 region has the DNA TGTGCCTGGAGTGGCAGTCTTGAGCAGTACTTC. Protein sequence: CAWSGSLEQYF.

The V gene is TRBV30, the J gene TRBJ1-2; D is unresolved. This CDR3 region has 14 residues. The germline V gene encodes CDR1 GTSNPN and CDR2 SVGIG (reference sequence). V was shortened by 0 bases and J by 3 bases, with 11 bases between the two germline ends. The CDR3 region is CAWSVGVSDYGYTF. For the CDR3, the DNA is TGTGCCTGGAGTGTGGGCGTCTCGGACTATGGCTACACCTTC. The variable domain in full, completed from reference TRBV30 and TRBJ1-2, reads SQTIHQWPATLVQPVGSPLSLECTVEGTSNPNLYWYRQAAGRGLQLLFYSVGIGQISSEVPQNLSASRPQDRQFILSSKKLLLSDSGFYLCAWSVGVSDYGYTFGSGTRLTVV.

V and J are TRBV5-4 and TRBJ2-7, with 8 positions matching TRBD2. Germline assignment: CDR1 SGHNT and CDR2 YYREEE (reference sequence). The junction had 2 bases not matched to a gene; V was cut back by 2 bases and J by 4 bases. CDR3 length: 13 amino acids. CDR3 sequence (DNA): TGTGCCAGCAGCTTAGCGGGAGTTTACGAGCAGTACTTC. Its translation: CASSLAGVYEQYF.

The chain combines TRBV5-1 with TRBJ2-3; TRBD2 aligns across 8 bases. V trimming: 7 bases; J trimming: 0 bases; junction bases outside the gene matches: 7. Germline V gene sequence: CDR1 SGHRS, CDR2 YFSETQ. The CDR3 is 15 amino acids. The CDR3 region has the DNA TGCGCCAGCCGTGTAGCGGGAACTAGCACAGATACGCAGTATTTT. Protein: CASRVAGTSTDTQYF. Full variable domain (missing parts from reference TRBV5-1 and TRBJ2-3): KAGVTQTPRYLIKTRGQQVTLSCSPISGHRSVSWYQQTPGQGLQFLFEYFSETQRNKGNFPGRFSGRQFSNSRSEMNVSTLELGDSALYLCASRVAGTSTDTQYFGPGTRLTVL.

There are a few counts of this clone. The chain is built from TRBV2 and TRBJ2-1; 9 positions match TRBD1. Germline V gene data show CDR1 as SNHLY and CDR2 as FYNNEI. This CDR3 contains 14 residues. The V gene end was trimmed by 8 bases and the J gene end by 7 bases; junction bases not matched to a gene: 9. The CDR3 DNA follows: TGTGCCAGCGCCCGGGACAGGGCCCGAAATGAGCAGTTCTTC. Translated, it gives CASARDRARNEQFF. Using reference TRBV2 and TRBJ2-1 for the parts outside the CDR3, the full variable domain is EPEVTQTPSHQVTQMGQEVILRCVPISNHLYFYWYRQILGQKVEFLVSFYNNEISEKSEIFDDQFSVERPDGSNFTLKIRSTKLEDSAMYFCASARDRARNEQFFGPGTRLTVL.

The chain has TRBV27 and TRBJ2-7; 14 bases are a match to TRBD2. The V gene end was trimmed by 3 bases and the J gene end by 7 bases; junction bases not matched to a gene: 2. Germline V CDR1 and CDR2: MNHEY, SMNVEV (reference sequence). The CDR3 loop spans 14 amino acids. Written as DNA, the CDR3 is TGTGCCAGCAGTTTCCGGACTAGCGGGAGGGAGCAGTACTTC. The encoded protein is CASSFRTSGREQYF.

The chain recombines TRBV29-1 with TRBJ2-3; 9 bases agree with TRBD1. This CDR3 has 15 amino acids. J was trimmed by 2 bases and V by 6 bases; bases with no gene match: 9. Looked up from germline, CDR1 is SQVTM and CDR2 is ANQGSEA. The CDR3 sequence: CSVNRGRGDTDTQYF. CDR3 bases: TGCAGCGTGAACAGGGGGCGCGGGGACACAGATACGCAGTATTTT.

The V and J genes are TRBV5-6 and TRBJ2-1, with D possibly matching TRBD2 (5 bases). The length of the CDR3 is 15 residues. Germline V gives CDR1 SGHDT, CDR2 YYEEEE. Trimming stripped 3 bases from V and 2 bases from J, with 12 bases between. CDR3 DNA: TGTGCCAGCAGCTGGGGAGTACTCGCCTACAATGAGCAGTTCTTC. Its protein is CASSWGVLAYNEQFF.

CDR3 region: CASSVAGQHNYGYTF. CDR3 coding DNA: TGTGCCAGCAGCGTAGCTGGACAGCATAACTATGGCTACACCTTC. The chain uses TRBV9 and TRBJ1-2, with a tentative D call TRBD1 (6 bases). Trimming removed 0 bases from V and 1 base from J, with 10 bases in between. CDR3 length equals 15 residues. The germline V gene has CDR1 SGDLS and CDR2 YYNGEE.

The V call is TRBV6-1, the J call TRBJ2-2; TRBD1 matches 8 bases. CDR3 length equals 15 residues. Per germline, CDR1 MNHNS and CDR2 SASEGT. V lost 2 bases, J lost 5 bases, and 4 bases stayed unmatched. The CDR3 DNA is TGTGCCAGCAGTGAAATCAGGGGGCTTACCGGGGAGCTGTTTTTT. It encodes CASSEIRGLTGELFF.

The sample holds a few counts of this clone. The chain carries TRBV29-1 and TRBJ2-2, with D hard to call. There are 12 residues in the CDR3. Germline V gene lookup returns CDR1 SQVTM and CDR2 ANQGSEA. V lost 4 bases and J 1 base, leaving 4 bases between the germline ends. Here the CDR3 DNA reads TGCAGCGTTGGCAGGAACACCGGGGAGCTGTTTTTT. It is translated as CSVGRNTGELFF.

In its sample, this clone was seen once. The chain combines TRBV7-3 with TRBJ2-7; 12 nucleotides line up with TRBD2. The CDR3 totals 15 residues. With V trimmed by 5 bases and J by 4 bases, 6 bases remained unmatched. The germline CDR1 and CDR2 sequences are SGHTA and FQGTGA. The CDR3 reads CASSLGLAGTYEQYF. In DNA form, the CDR3 reads TGTGCCAGCAGCCTTGGACTAGCGGGGACTTACGAGCAGTACTTC.

The J gene is TRBJ2-3, the V gene TRBV7-9, with D unclear. Germline CDR1 SEHNR, CDR2 FQNEAQ (reference sequence). The V gene lost 11 bases and the J gene lost 6 bases, with 6 bases spanning the gap. The CDR3 has 9 residues. CDR3 sequence (DNA): TGTGCCCTCGGGGATACGCAGTATTTT. Translation gives CALGDTQYF.

The chain employs TRBV30 and TRBJ1-2; D is unresolved. The CDR3 covers 13 residues. With 0 bases removed from V and 4 bases from J, the gap between germline ends came to 9 bases. Looked up from germline, CDR1 is GTSNPN and CDR2 is SVGIG (reference sequence). The CDR3 nucleotides are TGTGCCTGGAGTGTACCCGGGATCTATGGCTACACCTTC. Its translation: CAWSVPGIYGYTF.

J is TRBJ2-3 and V is TRBV4-3; perhaps TRBD2 as D (6 bases). Per germline, CDR1 LGHNA and CDR2 YSLEER. Deletions cut 3 bases from V and 2 bases from J, with 12 bases between. The CDR3 has 15 amino acids. CDR3 sequence (DNA): TGCGCCAGCAGCCATGGGGCTAGCGTCACAGATACGCAGTATTTT. This gives the protein CASSHGASVTDTQYF.

The chain carries TRBV28 and TRBJ2-7; 9 nucleotides line up with TRBD1. V shed 3 bases and J 2 bases; nucleotides not matched to a gene: 5. This CDR3 spans 15 amino acids. The germline V gene encodes CDR1 MDHEN and CDR2 SYDVKM. CDR3 residues: CASSFQGQGTYEQYF. The CDR3 DNA reads TGTGCCAGCAGTTTCCAAGGACAGGGGACCTACGAGCAGTACTTC.

The chain is built from TRBV5-6 and TRBJ2-7; 9 nucleotides line up with TRBD2. The CDR3 length is 15 residues. Germline-derived CDR1 and CDR2 are SGHDT and YYEEEE. Trimming at V came to 0 bases and at J to 2 bases, leaving 3 bases not matched to a gene. CDR3 region: CASSLAGLAPYEQYF. CDR3 DNA sequence: TGTGCCAGCAGCTTGGCAGGACTAGCGCCCTACGAGCAGTACTTC.